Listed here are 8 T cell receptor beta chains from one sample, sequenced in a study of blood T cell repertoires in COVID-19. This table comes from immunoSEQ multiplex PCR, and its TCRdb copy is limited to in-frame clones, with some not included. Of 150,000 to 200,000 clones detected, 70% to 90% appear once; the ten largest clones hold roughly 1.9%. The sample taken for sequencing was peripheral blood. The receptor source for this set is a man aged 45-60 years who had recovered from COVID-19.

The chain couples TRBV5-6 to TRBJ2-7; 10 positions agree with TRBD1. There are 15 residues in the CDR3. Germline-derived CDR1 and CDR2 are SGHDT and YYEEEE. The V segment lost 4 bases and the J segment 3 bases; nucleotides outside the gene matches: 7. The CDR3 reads CASSRQTGGHYEQYF. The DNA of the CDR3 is TGTGCCAGCAGCCGTCAGACAGGGGGCCACTACGAGCAGTACTTC. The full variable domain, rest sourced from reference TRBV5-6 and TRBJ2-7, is DAGVTQSPTHLIKTRGQQVTLRCSPKSGHDTVSWYQQALGQGPQFIFQYYEEEERQRGNFPDRFSGHQFPNYSSELNVNALLLGDSALYLCASSRQTGGHYEQYFGPGTRLTVT.

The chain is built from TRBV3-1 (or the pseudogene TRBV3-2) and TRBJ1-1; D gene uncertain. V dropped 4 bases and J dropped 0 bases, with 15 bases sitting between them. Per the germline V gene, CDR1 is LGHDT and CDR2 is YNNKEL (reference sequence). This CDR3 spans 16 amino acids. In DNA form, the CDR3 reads TGTGCCAGCAGCCTATCTAGGATCACGGTGAACACTGAAGCTTTCTTT. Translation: CASSLSRITVNTEAFF.

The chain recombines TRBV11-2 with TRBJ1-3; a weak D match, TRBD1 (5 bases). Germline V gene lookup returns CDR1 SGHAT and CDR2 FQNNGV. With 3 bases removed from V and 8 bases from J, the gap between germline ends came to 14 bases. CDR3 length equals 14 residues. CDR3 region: CASSLRGGADTIYF. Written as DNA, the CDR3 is TGTGCCAGCAGCTTGAGGGGAGGTGCAGACACCATATATTTT. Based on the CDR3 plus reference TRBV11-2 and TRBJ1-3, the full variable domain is EAGVAQSPRYKIIEKRQSVAFWCNPISGHATLYWYQQILGQGPKLLIQFQNNGVVDDSQLPKDRFSAERLKGVDSTLKIQPAKLEDSAVYLCASSLRGGADTIYFGEGSWLTVV.

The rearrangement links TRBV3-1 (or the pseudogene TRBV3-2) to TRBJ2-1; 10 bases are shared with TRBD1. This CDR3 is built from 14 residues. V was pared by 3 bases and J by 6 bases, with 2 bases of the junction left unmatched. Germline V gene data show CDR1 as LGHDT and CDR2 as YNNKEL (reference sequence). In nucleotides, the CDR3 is TGTGCCAGCAGCCAGGGACAGGGGTCCAATGAGCAGTTCTTC. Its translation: CASSQGQGSNEQFF.

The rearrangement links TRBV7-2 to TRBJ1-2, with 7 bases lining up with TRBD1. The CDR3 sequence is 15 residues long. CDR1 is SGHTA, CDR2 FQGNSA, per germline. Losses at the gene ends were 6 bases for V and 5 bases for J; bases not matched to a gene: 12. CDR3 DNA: TGTGCCAGCAGTCCGGCCCGACAGGGTCTATATGGCTACACCTTC. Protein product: CASSPARQGLYGYTF.

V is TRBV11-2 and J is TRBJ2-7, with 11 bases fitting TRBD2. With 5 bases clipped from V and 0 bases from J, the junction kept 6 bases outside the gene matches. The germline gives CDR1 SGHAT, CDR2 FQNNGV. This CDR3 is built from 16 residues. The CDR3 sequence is CASSDFLAGGSYEQYF. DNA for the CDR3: TGTGCCAGCAGCGATTTTCTAGCGGGAGGCTCCTACGAGCAGTACTTC. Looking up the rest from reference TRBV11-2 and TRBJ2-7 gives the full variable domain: EAGVAQSPRYKIIEKRQSVAFWCNPISGHATLYWYQQILGQGPKLLIQFQNNGVVDDSQLPKDRFSAERLKGVDSTLKIQPAKLEDSAVYLCASSDFLAGGSYEQYFGPGTRLTVT.

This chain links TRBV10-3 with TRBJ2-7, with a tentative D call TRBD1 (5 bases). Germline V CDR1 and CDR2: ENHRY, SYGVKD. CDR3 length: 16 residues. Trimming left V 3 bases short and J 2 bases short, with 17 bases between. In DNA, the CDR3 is TGTGCCATCAGTGAATCAAAGAACAGGAGAGCCTACGAGCAGTACTTC. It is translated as CAISESKNRRAYEQYF.

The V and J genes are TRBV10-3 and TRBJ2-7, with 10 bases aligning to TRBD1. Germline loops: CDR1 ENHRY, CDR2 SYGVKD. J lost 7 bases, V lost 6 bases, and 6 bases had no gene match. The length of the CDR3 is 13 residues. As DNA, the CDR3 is TGTGCCATCAGACGGACAGGGGGAAGAGAGCAGTACTTC. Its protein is CAIRRTGGREQYF.